This T cell receptor beta chain was found in a study of blood T cells in healthy people across ages (dated by TCRdb to the mid-2010s). For context, the study as a whole: In model experiments, roughly one uniquely barcoded TCR beta cDNA molecule per two T cells was captured by template switching. Donors were grouped into four age groups: young (average roughly 17 years), middle-aged (less than 40), aged (approximately 67) and long-lived (over 80). Age-related changes in TCR beta repertoire diversity were measured in the study by deep sequencing normalized with unique cDNA molecular identifiers. To avoid experimental bias, donors of different ages were distributed randomly across sequencing lanes. Two additional independent replicas of 1 million unique cDNA reads from the same blood draw were analyzed for two donors (one aged 18 to 30 and one aged 80 or older).

A word on this clonotype: What antigen it recognizes has not been identified. Per-nucleotide qualities are absent, and no much larger clonotype sits a single base away.

Library preparation was by 5' RACE. TCRdb shows the sequencer as Illumina HiSeq 2500. A second PCR of roughly 7 to 11 cycles was performed with a sample-barcoded 5' primer and a J-beta primer mix. Each TCR beta cDNA molecule received a unique molecular identifier from a template-switch 5' adaptor carrying 12 random nucleotides. Each sample yielded at least 3 million CDR3-containing paired-end reads. First-strand cDNA was synthesized from all RNA with the Mint cDNA synthesis kit, primed by a TRBC-specific oligonucleotide. All cDNA was treated with uracil-DNA glycosylase and then went through a first 18-cycle PCR with the universal primers M1SS and BC2_uni_R. The study's own analysis went as follows. Normalization of each sample was performed by random selection of 1 million high-quality reads, each carrying a distinct molecular identifier. Reads sharing molecular identifiers were discarded rather than binned into consensus sequences. CDR3 identification, clonotype clustering and error correction used MiTCR with a Q25 quality threshold and the strictest error-elimination algorithm. A nonparametric unseen species model with Euler transformation was used to estimate lower-bound total TCR beta diversity. TCRdb's own reprocessing of the public reads used fastp at Q25 and MiXCR and kept productive beta chains. Duplicate CDR3 protein sequences are folded into a single record with the most common DNA and genes. TCRdb, rather than the study authors, made the V and J calls. In all, the sample holds about 2 million distinct CDR3 sequences, and 49% of those were seen once. The biggest ten clones account for over 2% of the sample.

Donors were 35 to 40 systemically healthy Caucasian individuals from Russia aged roughly 6 to 90 years. Roughly 11 milliliters of peripheral blood were drawn from each donor into EDTA-treated Vacutainer tubes. Ficoll-Paque density-gradient centrifugation was used to isolate PBMCs, with at least 6.5 million per sample. Trizol reagent was used to extract total RNA from PBMCs, with at least 5.5 micrograms per sample. For every donor, flow cytometry on a PBMC aliquot measured the percentage of naive CD45RAhigh/CD27high T cells. Beyond this particular receptor, the publication reports: Estimates of total diversity based on one million sequenced T cells were regarded as lower bounds and as underestimates. Compared with the aged group, more naive CD4+ T cells, fewer expanded clones and increased TCR diversity were shown by the long-lived group, suggesting age selection. Because the CMV infection status of the donors was unknown, age-related changes in expanded clonotypes may potentially have been confounded. Bulk unsorted PBMC profiling prevented conclusive comparison of naive and antigen-experienced compartments. The percentage of naive T cells measured by flow cytometry correlated strongly with observed TCR beta diversity. Observed TCR beta diversity per million T cells fell roughly linearly with age, and a significant reduction was already apparent by age approximately 40.

Inclusive of the bounding cysteine and phenylalanine, the CDR3 is 12 residues long. CDR3 DNA only is kept here, 36 bases in frame from base 1. The germline V gene gives CDR1 as SQVTM and CDR2 as ANQGSEA. The sequencing sample was made of blood. This TCR derives from a woman aged 40 to 55 in good health. The V and J genes are TRBV29-1 and TRBJ2-4; too little of a D gene remains to name it. The J call may be faulty, since TRBJ2-5 better matches the DNA end. The CDR3 in this case is CSVELNRETQYF. The DNA reads TGCAGCGTTGAGCTCAACCGGGAGACCCAGTACTTC.